This TCR beta chain was sequenced in a study of molecular identifiers for immune sequencing clone quantification. Study summary: Replicate RNA came from approximately 20,000 or 98,000 naive CD8 cells and was split five ways, and four parts were sequenced.

The V segment lost 4 bases and the J segment 4 bases; nucleotides outside the gene matches: 9. The CDR3 spans 15 residues. Germline CDR1 reads SEHNR; CDR2 reads FQNEAQ (reference sequence). The study's findings and limits: Clones above 20 RNA copies contained over 97% of effector molecules but under 1% of naive ones.

A few counts support this clonotype. The target antigen is unknown. A single record per CDR3 protein comes from TCRdb applying MiXCR to the PCR reads. The sample shows about 97,000 distinct CDR3 sequences, 20% to 30% of them seen only once. The sequencing sample was made of naive CD8+ T cells from blood, with Jurkat cell RNA spiked in. Subset described: FACS-sorted CD8+CD4-CCR7+CD45RA+ naive T cells. The chain links TRBV7-9 to TRBJ2-5; 7 bases line up with TRBD1. This clonotype was sampled from a human donor in good health. Some libraries in this study had Jurkat cell RNA spiked in. The CDR3 DNA sequence: TGTGCCAGCAGCTCCTACCGACAGGGTGGAGAGACCCAGTACTTC. Translated: CASSSYRQGGETQYF.